Shown below are 20 T cell receptor beta chains from a single sample sequenced in a study of technical replicates of blood from a handful of donors. The repertoire was sequenced with immunoSEQ multiplex PCR; TCRdb's copy has only in-frame clones and lacks some. This repertoire shows around 81,000 clones, more than 80% found once; its top ten account for approximately 4%. The sample comprised PBMCs. All receptors come from a human donor in good health. Some clones in this sample may be carry-over from other donors' samples.

The genes are TRBV4-2 and TRBJ2-3; 11 bases map to TRBD1. The CDR3 extends over 17 amino acids. Looked up from germline, CDR1 is LGHNA and CDR2 is YNFKEQ. J was trimmed by 3 bases and V by 0 bases; bases with no gene match: 5. As DNA, the CDR3 is TGTGCCAGCAGCCAAGATCGCGGGACAGGGGGGACAGATACGCAGTATTTT. This sequence encodes CASSQDRGTGGTDTQYF.

V gene TRBV4-1 combines with J gene TRBJ1-4, with TRBD1 matching 8 bases. Germline V gives CDR1 MGHRA, CDR2 YSYEKL. Unmatched junction bases numbered 6, after V lost 1 base and J lost 8 bases. The length of the CDR3 is 15 residues. CDR3 in amino acids: CASSQVARDREKLFF. The DNA of the CDR3 is TGCGCCAGCAGCCAAGTGGCACGGGACAGGGAAAAACTGTTTTTT.

V and J are TRBV11-2 and TRBJ1-5; 7 nucleotides match TRBD1. CDR3 length: 15 amino acids. Germline CDR1 and CDR2: SGHAT and FQNNGV. Unmatched junction bases numbered 3, after V lost 4 bases and J lost 0 bases. The CDR3 sequence: CASSSGTASNQPQHF. DNA for the CDR3: TGTGCCAGCAGCTCCGGGACAGCTAGCAATCAGCCCCAGCATTTT.

The chain joins TRBV18 to TRBJ1-1; 9 bases agree with TRBD1. The ends lost 3 bases at V and 6 bases at J; junction bases unmatched: 8. Per germline, CDR1 KGHSH and CDR2 LQKENI. The CDR3 runs 15 residues. The CDR3 sequence: CASSPIQGAGSEAFF. CDR3 sequence (DNA): TGTGCCAGCTCACCGATACAGGGGGCGGGCTCTGAAGCTTTCTTT.

The rearrangement links TRBV29-1 to TRBJ2-7, with D perhaps TRBD1 (5 bases). From germline, CDR1 is SQVTM and CDR2 ANQGSEA. The V end was cut by 2 bases, the J end by 7 bases, with 9 bases between. The CDR3 consists of 11 residues. The CDR3, as DNA: TGCAGCGTTGAAAGGGGTTTGGAGCAGTACTTC. It encodes CSVERGLEQYF.

The chain recombines TRBV5-1 with TRBJ2-7; TRBD2 agrees at 8 bases. This CDR3 is built from 17 residues. Germline V lookup: CDR1 SGHRS, CDR2 YFSETQ. The V gene end was trimmed by 3 bases and the J gene end by 0 bases; junction bases not matched to a gene: 11. CDR3 bases: TGCGCCAGCAGCTCCCACCGACTAGCGCCCCGCTCCTACGAGCAGTACTTC. Its protein is CASSSHRLAPRSYEQYF.

J is TRBJ2-5 and V is TRBV4-3; 7 nucleotides line up with TRBD1. The CDR3 is made up of 15 amino acids. V trimming: 0 bases; J trimming: 5 bases; junction bases outside the gene matches: 6. In germline, CDR1 is LGHNA, CDR2 YSLEER. The CDR3 loop reads CASSQEFSRGETQYF. The CDR3 bases are TGCGCCAGCAGCCAAGAATTTTCCAGGGGGGAGACCCAGTACTTC.

This chain joins TRBV9 and TRBJ1-2; 10 bases align to TRBD1. The V gene's germline CDR1 is SGDLS and CDR2 YYNGEE. This CDR3 has 14 amino acids. Trimming took 4 bases from V and 7 from J; bases not matched to a gene: 7. The CDR3 sequence: CASSSGTGAFGYTF. CDR3 DNA sequence: TGTGCCAGCAGCTCCGGGACAGGGGCTTTTGGCTACACCTTC.

The CDR3 reads CAWSVTVSKQYF. CDR3 nucleotide sequence: TGTGCCTGGAGTGTAACGGTCTCGAAGCAGTACTTC. The chain couples TRBV30 to TRBJ2-7, with D unresolved. Trimming stripped 0 bases from V and 8 bases from J, with 11 bases between. The CDR3 totals 12 residues. Germline CDR1 GTSNPN, CDR2 SVGIG (reference sequence).

The rearrangement links TRBV10-3 to TRBJ2-5; unclear D gene. Deletions cut 8 bases from V and 3 bases from J, with 7 bases between. Per the germline V gene, CDR1 is ENHRY and CDR2 is SYGVKD. This CDR3 has 11 amino acids. The DNA of the CDR3 is TGTGCCATCGGTCAGGAAGAGACCCAGTACTTC. Amino acids: CAIGQEETQYF.

This clone was seen ten or more times. The rearrangement joins TRBV30 to TRBJ1-1; 7 nucleotides align to TRBD1. CDR3 length: 13 residues. Germline V gives CDR1 GTSNPN, CDR2 SVGIG (reference sequence). Unmatched junction bases numbered 4, after V lost 1 base and J lost 5 bases. DNA for the CDR3: TGTGCCTGGAGTGCAGGGGGTCGGACTGAAGCTTTCTTT. Translated: CAWSAGGRTEAFF.

This chain links TRBV9 with TRBJ2-2, with TRBD1 as a possible D gene (6 bases). The length of the CDR3 is 13 residues. Trimming stripped 5 bases from V and 1 base from J, with 6 bases between. The germline gives CDR1 SGDLS, CDR2 YYNGEE. CDR3 coding DNA: TGTGCCAGCAGGACAGGGAACACCGGGGAGCTGTTTTTT. It translates to CASRTGNTGELFF.

The V call is TRBV5-4, the J call TRBJ2-3; 14 bases agree with TRBD2. This CDR3 contains 15 residues. From germline, CDR1 is SGHNT and CDR2 YYREEE (reference sequence). V gave up 5 bases and J gave up 3 bases; unmatched junction bases: 2. CDR3 amino acids: CASRTSGGVTDTQYF. As DNA, the CDR3 is TGTGCCAGCAGGACTAGCGGGGGGGTAACAGATACGCAGTATTTT.

The chain couples TRBV5-5 to TRBJ2-7; 9 bases are a match to TRBD2. Germline V CDR1 and CDR2: SGHKS, YYEKEE (reference sequence). The V and J ends lost 4 bases and 3 bases, in that order; junction bases with no gene match: 8. The CDR3 covers 15 residues. The CDR3 here is CASSVGPSGNYEQYF. The CDR3 DNA follows: TGTGCCAGCAGCGTTGGGCCTAGCGGGAACTACGAGCAGTACTTC.

V gene TRBV10-3 combines with J gene TRBJ2-7, with TRBD1 matching over 7 bases. Germline V gene data show CDR1 as ENHRY and CDR2 as SYGVKD. This CDR3 comprises 14 residues. The ends lost 2 bases at V and 6 bases at J; junction bases unmatched: 7. The CDR3 DNA reads as TGTGCCATCAGTGAGCGCGAGACAGGGAGCGAGCAGTACTTC. Residues: CAISERETGSEQYF.

The chain joins TRBV5-5 to TRBJ1-1; possible D gene TRBD1, 6 bases. This CDR3 is built from 13 residues. The germline gives CDR1 SGHKS, CDR2 YYEKEE (reference sequence). Deletions cut 4 bases from V and 1 base from J, with 8 bases between. The CDR3 is CASSQQGNTEAFF. In DNA, the CDR3 is TGTGCCAGCAGCCAACAGGGGAACACTGAAGCTTTCTTT.

In this sample, this clone turned up a few times. The V and J genes are TRBV9 and TRBJ1-1; 8 bases align to TRBD1. Germline CDR1 is SGDLS and CDR2 is YYNGEE. The CDR3 runs to 14 residues. The V gene end was trimmed by 5 bases and the J gene end by 1 base; junction bases not matched to a gene: 4. CDR3 protein: CASRRGQGNTEAFF. The CDR3 DNA reads TGTGCCAGCAGAAGAGGACAGGGGAACACTGAAGCTTTCTTT. The entire variable domain, with the rest obtained from reference TRBV9 and TRBJ1-1, is as follows: DSGVTQTPKHLITATGQRVTLRCSPRSGDLSVYWYQQSLDQGLQFLIQYYNGEERAKGNILERFSAQQFPDLHSELNLSSLELGDSALYFCASRRGQGNTEAFFGQGTRLTVV.

V usage is TRBV10-3 and J usage is TRBJ1-1, with TRBD1 matching over 12 bases. CDR3 length: 16 amino acids. The germline V gene has CDR1 ENHRY and CDR2 SYGVKD. V shed 2 bases and J 7 bases; nucleotides not matched to a gene: 8. Here the CDR3 DNA reads TGTGCCATCAGTGAGAGGGACAGGGGGCGATTTGGTGAAGCTTTCTTT. Its protein is CAISERDRGRFGEAFF.

The chain couples TRBV27 to TRBJ1-4; 7 positions match TRBD1. V shed 6 bases and J 4 bases; nucleotides not matched to a gene: 5. Looked up from germline, CDR1 is MNHEY and CDR2 is SMNVEV (reference sequence). The CDR3 consists of 14 residues. CDR3: CASSLQGGNEKLFF. The CDR3 DNA sequence: TGTGCCAGCAGCCTCCAGGGGGGTAATGAAAAACTGTTTTTT.

This chain links TRBV14 with TRBJ2-3; 11 bases map to TRBD2. Germline assignment: CDR1 SGHDN and CDR2 FVKESK. With 4 bases clipped from V and 3 bases from J, the junction kept 3 bases outside the gene matches. The CDR3 sequence is 15 residues long. The CDR3 bases are TGTGCCAGCAGCCCAGGGACTAGCGGAACAGATACGCAGTATTTT. This gives the protein CASSPGTSGTDTQYF.